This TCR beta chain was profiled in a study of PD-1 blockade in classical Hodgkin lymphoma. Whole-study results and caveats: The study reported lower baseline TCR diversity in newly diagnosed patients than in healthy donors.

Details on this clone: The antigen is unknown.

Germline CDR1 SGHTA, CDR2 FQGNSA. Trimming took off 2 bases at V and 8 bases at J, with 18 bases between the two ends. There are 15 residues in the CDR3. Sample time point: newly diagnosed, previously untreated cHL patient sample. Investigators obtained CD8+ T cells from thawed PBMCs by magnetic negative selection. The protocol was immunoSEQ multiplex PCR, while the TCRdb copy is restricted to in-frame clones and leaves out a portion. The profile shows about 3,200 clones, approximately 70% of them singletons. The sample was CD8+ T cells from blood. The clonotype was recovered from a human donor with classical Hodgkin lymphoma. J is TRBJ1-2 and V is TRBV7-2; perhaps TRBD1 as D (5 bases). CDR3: CASSLLRSLGEGYTF. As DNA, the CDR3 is TGTGCCAGCAGCTTATTAAGGAGTTTGGGGGAGGGCTACACCTTC.